This T cell receptor (beta chain) is drawn from a study of blood T cell repertoires in COVID-19. Study in general: Samples came from the United States, Italy and Spain, spanning acute and convalescent COVID-19. T cells, B-cell-depleted T cells, or PBMCs provided the cDNA or gDNA that served as material.

In the original processing: The assay estimated nucleated cells by amplifying reference gene primers. This table comes from immunoSEQ multiplex PCR, and its TCRdb copy is limited to in-frame clones, with some not included. That table furnishes V, J and clone size, whereas the DNA furnished D and trimming. This sample carries tens of thousands of clones, 80% to 90% of them seen once, and the ten largest clones take around 2.8%. Unmatched junction bases numbered 7, after V lost 4 bases and J lost 4 bases. CDR1 LGHNA and CDR2 YSLEER come from the germline V gene. The CDR3 length is 15 residues. The chain combines TRBV4-3 with TRBJ1-2; 9 bases line up with TRBD1. Sequencing was carried out using peripheral blood. The receptor was isolated from a man between 45 and 60 years old with COVID-19, enrolled during active disease. As DNA, the CDR3 is TGCGCCAGCAGCCCTGGGACAGGGACTAGCTATGGCTACACCTTC. Translating gives CASSPGTGTSYGYTF.